This T cell receptor (beta chain) was recovered during a study of human T cells and chemical hapten exposure. Study context: Mainly, slight library volume differences in the pool made TCR yields vary. Whole-study findings and limits: Donors were affected by alopecia, so their immune reaction might vary from that of healthy individuals.

TCRdb fed the RACE reads into MiXCR, producing one record per CDR3 protein. This sample carries 90,000 or so distinct CDR3 sequences, 7.5% to 9.5% of them seen once, and the ten largest clones take 2.5% to 3%. Many counts were recorded for this clonotype. Its antigen is unknown. The time point is: pre-sensitization, week 0. The treatment is: therapeutic diphenylcyclopropenone sensitization with weekly scalp DPC. Blood collection happened ahead of applying each patch test. Total RNA extraction was carried out from unfractionated whole blood. The clonotype originates from a man in his forties with alopecia areata. Some clones in this sample may be carry-over from other donors' samples. The sequenced sample was whole blood, obtained in connection with sensitization to the hapten diphenylcyclopropenone (DPC).

CDR3 sequence (DNA): TGTGCCAGCAGCTTAGTTGTTGCCCAGGCAGGCGGGGAGCTGTTTTTT. It codes for CASSLVVAQAGGELFF. The V call is TRBV11-2, the J call TRBJ2-2; D not resolved. CDR3 length: 16 residues. V was pared by 1 base and J by 7 bases, with 16 bases between. Germline V gene sequence: CDR1 SGHAT, CDR2 FQNNGV.